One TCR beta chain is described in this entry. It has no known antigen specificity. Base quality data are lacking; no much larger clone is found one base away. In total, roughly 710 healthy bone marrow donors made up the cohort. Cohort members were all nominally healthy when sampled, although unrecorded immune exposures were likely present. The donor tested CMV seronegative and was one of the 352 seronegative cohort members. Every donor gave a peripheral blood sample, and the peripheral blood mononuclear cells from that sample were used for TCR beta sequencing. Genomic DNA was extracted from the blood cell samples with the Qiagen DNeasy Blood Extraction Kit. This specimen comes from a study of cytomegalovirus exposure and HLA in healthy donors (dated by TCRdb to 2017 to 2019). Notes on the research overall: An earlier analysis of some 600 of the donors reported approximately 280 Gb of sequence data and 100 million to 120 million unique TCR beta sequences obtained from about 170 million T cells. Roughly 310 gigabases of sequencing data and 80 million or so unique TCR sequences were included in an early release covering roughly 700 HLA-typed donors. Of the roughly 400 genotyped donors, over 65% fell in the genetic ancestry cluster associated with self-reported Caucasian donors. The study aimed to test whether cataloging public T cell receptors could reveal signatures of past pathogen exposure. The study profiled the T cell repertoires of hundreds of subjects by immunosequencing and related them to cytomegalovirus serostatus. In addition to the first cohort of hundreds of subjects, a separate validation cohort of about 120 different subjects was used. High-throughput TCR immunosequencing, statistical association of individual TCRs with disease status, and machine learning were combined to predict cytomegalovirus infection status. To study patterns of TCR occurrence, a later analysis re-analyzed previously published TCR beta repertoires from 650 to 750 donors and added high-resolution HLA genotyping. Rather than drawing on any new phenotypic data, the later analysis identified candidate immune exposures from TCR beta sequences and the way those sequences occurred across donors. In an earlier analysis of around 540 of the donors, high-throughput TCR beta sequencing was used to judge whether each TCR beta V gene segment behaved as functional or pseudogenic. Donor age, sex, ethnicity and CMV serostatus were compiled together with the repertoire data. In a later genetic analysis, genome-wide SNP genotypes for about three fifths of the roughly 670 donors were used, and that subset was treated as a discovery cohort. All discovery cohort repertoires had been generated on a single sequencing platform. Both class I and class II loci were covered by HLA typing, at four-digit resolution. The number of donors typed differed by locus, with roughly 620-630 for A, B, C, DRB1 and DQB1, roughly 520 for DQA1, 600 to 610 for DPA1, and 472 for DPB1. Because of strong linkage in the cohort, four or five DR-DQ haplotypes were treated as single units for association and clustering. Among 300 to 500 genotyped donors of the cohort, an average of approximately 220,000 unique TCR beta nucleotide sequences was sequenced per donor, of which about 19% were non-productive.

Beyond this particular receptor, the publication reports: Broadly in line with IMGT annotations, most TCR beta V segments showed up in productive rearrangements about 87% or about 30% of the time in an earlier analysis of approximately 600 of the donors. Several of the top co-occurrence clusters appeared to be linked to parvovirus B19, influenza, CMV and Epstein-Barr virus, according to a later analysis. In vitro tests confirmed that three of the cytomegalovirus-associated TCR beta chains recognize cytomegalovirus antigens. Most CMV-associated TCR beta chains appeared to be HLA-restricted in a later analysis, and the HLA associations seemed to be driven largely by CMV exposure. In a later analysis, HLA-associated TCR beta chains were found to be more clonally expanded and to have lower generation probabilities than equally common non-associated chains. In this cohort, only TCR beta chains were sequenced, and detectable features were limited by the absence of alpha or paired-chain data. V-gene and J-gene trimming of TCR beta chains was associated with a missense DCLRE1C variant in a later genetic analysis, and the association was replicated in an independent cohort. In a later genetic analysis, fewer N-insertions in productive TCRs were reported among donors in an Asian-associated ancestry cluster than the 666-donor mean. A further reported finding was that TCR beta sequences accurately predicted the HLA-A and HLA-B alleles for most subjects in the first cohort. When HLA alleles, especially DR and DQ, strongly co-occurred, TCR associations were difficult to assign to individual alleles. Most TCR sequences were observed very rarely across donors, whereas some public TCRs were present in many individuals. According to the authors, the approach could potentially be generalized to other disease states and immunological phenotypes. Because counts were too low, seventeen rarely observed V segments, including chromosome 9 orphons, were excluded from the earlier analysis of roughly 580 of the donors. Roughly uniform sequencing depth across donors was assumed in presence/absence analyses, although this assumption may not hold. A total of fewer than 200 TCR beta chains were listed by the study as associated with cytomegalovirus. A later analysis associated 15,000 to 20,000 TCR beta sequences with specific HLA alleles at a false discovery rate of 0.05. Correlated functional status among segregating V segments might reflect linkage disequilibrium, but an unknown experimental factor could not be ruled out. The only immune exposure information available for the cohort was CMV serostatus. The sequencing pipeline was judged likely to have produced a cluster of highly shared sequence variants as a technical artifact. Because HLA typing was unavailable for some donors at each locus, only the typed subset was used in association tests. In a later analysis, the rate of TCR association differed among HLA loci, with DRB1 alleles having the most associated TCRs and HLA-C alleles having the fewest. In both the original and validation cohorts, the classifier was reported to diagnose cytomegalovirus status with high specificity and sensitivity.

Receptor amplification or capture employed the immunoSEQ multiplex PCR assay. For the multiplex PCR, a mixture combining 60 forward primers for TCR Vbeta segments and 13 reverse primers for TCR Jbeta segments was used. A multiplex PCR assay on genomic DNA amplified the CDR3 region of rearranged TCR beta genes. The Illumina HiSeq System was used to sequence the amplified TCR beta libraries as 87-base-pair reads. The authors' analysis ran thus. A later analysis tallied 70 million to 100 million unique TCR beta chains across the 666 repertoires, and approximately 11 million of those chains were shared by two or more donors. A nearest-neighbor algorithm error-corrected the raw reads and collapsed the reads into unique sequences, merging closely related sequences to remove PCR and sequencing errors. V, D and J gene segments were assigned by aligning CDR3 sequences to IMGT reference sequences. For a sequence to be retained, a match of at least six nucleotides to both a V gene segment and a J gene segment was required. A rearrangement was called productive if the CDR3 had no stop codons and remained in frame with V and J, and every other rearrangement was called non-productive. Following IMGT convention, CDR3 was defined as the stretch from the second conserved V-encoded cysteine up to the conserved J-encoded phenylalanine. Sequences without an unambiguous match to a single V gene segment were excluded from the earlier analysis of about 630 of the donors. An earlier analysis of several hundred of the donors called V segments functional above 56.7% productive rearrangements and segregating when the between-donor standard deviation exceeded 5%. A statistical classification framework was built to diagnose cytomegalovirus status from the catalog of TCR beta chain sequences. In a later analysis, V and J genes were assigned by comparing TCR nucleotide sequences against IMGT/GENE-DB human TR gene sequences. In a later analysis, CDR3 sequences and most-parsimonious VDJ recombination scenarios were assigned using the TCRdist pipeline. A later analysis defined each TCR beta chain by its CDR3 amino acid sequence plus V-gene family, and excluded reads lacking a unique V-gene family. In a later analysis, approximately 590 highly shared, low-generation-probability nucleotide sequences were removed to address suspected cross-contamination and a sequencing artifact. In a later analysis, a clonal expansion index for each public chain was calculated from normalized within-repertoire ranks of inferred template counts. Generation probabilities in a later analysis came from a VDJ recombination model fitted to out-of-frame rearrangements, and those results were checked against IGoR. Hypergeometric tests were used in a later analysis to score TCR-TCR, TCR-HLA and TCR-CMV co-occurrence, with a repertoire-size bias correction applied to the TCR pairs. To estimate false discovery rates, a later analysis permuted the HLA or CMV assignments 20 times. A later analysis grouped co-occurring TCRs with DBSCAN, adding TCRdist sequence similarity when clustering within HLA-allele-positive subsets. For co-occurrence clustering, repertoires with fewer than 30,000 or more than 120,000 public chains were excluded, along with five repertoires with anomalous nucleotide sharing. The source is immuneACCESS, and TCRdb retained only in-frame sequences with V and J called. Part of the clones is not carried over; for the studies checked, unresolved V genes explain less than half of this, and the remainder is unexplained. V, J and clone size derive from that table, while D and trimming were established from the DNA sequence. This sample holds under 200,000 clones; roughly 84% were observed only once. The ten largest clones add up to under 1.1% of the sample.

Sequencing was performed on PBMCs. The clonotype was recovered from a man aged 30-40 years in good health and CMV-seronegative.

CDR3 sequence: CASWSREEYEQYF. The DNA sequence is given as TGTGCTTCCTGGTCGCGGGAGGAGTACGAGCAGTACTTC. The chain links TRBV11-2 with TRBJ2-7; 8 central bases correspond to TRBD2. Counted from cysteine to phenylalanine, this CDR3 has 13 amino acids. CDR3 DNA only is kept here, 39 bases in frame from base 1. CDR1 SGHAT and CDR2 FQNNGV were looked up in the germline V gene.